Given below is one T cell receptor (beta chain) in context. Per the original methods: Amplifying reference gene primers gave estimates of nucleated cell counts. Only in-frame clones appear in the TCRdb table, and some are missing; sequencing was by immunoSEQ multiplex PCR. V and J calls and clone size are those listed in that table; D and trimming were worked out from the DNA. The data show approximately 200,000 clones, 75% to 90% seen once. The data derive from a study of blood T cell repertoires in COVID-19. On the study more broadly: Sample material is recorded as cDNA or gDNA derived from T cells, B-cell-depleted T cells, or PBMCs.

Donors in Cohort 3 counted as recovered after two negative PCRs, clearance, or symptom resolution. Sequenced sample: PBMCs or T cells enriched from blood (not recorded which). The TCR originated in a man aged 25 to 40 who had recovered from COVID-19.

CDR3 coding DNA: TGTGCCAGCAGCGTAGGGGACCTAGCGGGAGACGAGCAGTACTTC. Residues: CASSVGDLAGDEQYF. The V call is TRBV9, the J call TRBJ2-7, with TRBD2 identical over 10 bases. Germline CDR1 is SGDLS and CDR2 is YYNGEE. This CDR3 is 15 amino acids long. V gave up 0 bases and J gave up 5 bases; unmatched junction bases: 5.